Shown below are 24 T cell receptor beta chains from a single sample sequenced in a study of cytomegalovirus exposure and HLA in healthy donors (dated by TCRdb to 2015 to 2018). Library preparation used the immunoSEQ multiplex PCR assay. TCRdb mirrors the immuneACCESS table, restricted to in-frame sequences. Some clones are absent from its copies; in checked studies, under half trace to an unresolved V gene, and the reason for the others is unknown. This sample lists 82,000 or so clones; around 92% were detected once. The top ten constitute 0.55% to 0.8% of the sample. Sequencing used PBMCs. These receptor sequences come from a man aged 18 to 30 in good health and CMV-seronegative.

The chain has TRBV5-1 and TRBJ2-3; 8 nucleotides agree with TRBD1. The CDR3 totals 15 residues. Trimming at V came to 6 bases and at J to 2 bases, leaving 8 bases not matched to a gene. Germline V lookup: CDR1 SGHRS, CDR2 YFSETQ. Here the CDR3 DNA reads TGCGCCAGCATAAACTCGGACAGGGACACAGATACGCAGTATTTT. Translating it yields CASINSDRDTDTQYF.

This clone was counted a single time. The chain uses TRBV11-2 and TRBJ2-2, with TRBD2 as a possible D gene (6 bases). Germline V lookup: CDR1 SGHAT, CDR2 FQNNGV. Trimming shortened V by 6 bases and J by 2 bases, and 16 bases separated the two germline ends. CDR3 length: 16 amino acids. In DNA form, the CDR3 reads TGTGCCAGCAGACTAGGACCGGGGGTAAACACCGGGGAGCTGTTTTTT. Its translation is CASRLGPGVNTGELFF.

The DNA for the CDR3 is TGTGCCAGCTTCCAGGGCTATGGCTACACCTTC. This sequence encodes CASFQGYGYTF. This sequence joins TRBV6-6 and TRBJ1-2, with D perhaps matching TRBD1 (5 bases). With 8 bases removed from V and 4 bases from J, the gap between germline ends came to 8 bases. This CDR3 region has 11 residues. Per germline, CDR1 MNHNY and CDR2 SVGAGI (reference sequence).

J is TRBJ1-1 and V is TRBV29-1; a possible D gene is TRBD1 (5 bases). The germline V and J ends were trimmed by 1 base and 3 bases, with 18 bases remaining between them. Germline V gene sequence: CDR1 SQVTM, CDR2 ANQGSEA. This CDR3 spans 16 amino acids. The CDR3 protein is CSVEGRAGKGDTEAFF. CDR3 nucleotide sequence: TGCAGCGTTGAAGGTCGGGCAGGGAAGGGTGACACTGAAGCTTTCTTT.

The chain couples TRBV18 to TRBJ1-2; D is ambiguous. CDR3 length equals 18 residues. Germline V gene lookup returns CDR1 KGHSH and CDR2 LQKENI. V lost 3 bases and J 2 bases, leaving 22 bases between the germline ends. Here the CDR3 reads CASSPSLLRASRNYGYTF. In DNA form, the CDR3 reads TGTGCCAGCTCACCCTCACTGCTGAGGGCCTCAAGGAACTATGGCTACACCTTC.

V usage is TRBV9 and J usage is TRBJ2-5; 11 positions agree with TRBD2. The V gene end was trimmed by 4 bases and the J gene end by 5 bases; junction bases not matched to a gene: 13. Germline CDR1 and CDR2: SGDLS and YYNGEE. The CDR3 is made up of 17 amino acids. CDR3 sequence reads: CASSPWGTSGSRETQYF. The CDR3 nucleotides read TGTGCCAGCAGCCCTTGGGGAACTAGCGGGAGTAGGGAGACCCAGTACTTC.

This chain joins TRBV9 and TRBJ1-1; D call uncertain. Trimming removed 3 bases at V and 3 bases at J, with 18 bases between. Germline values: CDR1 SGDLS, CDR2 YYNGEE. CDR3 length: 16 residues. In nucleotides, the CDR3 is TGTGCCAGCAGCGCCATAGGGAGGCCTATGGACACTGAAGCTTTCTTT. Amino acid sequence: CASSAIGRPMDTEAFF.

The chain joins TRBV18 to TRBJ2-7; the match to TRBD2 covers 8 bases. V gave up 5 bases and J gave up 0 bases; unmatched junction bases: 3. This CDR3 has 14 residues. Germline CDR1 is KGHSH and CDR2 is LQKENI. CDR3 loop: CASSTGTSSYEQYF. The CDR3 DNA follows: TGTGCCAGCTCAACCGGGACTAGCTCCTACGAGCAGTACTTC.

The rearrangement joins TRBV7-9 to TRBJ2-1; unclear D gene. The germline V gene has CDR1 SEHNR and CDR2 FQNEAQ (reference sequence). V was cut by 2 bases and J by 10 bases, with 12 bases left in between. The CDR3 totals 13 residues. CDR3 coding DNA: TGTGCCAGCAGCTTAATGGTGGGCCTCGAGCAGTTCTTC. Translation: CASSLMVGLEQFF.

CDR3 region: CAWGGGGSGNTIYF. The CDR3 nucleotides read TGTGCCTGGGGGGGAGGGGGCTCTGGAAACACCATATATTTT. The chain is built from TRBV30 and TRBJ1-3, with D maybe TRBD1 (6 bases). CDR1 and CDR2 (germline): GTSNPN, SVGIG (reference sequence). This CDR3 has 14 residues. V gave up 5 bases and J gave up 0 bases, with 11 bases separating them.

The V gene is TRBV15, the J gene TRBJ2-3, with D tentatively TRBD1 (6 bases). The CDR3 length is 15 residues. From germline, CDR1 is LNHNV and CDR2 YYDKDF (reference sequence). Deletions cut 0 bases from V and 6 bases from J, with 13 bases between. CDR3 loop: CATSRDEQGSDTQYF. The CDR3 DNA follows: TGTGCCACCAGCAGAGATGAACAGGGCAGTGATACGCAGTATTTT. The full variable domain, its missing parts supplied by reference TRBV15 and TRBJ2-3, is DAMVIQNPRYQVTQFGKPVTLSCSQTLNHNVMYWYQQKSSQAPKLLFHYYDKDFNNEADTPDNFQSRRPNTSFCFLDIRSPGLGDTAMYLCATSRDEQGSDTQYFGPGTRLTVL.

The CDR3 nucleotides are TGTGCCTGGAGTGTAGCGGGGCCTGGGGAGCAGTTCTTC. This sequence encodes CAWSVAGPGEQFF. The V gene is TRBV30, the J gene TRBJ2-1; 7 nucleotides line up with TRBD2. Germline CDR1 and CDR2: GTSNPN and SVGIG (reference sequence). The CDR3 totals 13 residues. J lost 10 bases, V lost 0 bases, and 6 bases had no gene match.

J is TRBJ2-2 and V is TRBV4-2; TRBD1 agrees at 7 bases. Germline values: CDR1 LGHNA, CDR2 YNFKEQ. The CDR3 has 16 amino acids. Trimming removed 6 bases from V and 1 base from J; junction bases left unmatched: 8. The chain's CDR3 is CASRRDRRGNTGELFF. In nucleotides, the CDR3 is TGTGCCAGCAGACGGGACAGACGAGGGAACACCGGGGAGCTGTTTTTT.

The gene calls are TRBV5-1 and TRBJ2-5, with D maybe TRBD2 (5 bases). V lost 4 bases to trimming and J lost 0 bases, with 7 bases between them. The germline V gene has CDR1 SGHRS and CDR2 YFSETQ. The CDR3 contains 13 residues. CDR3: CASSREYQETQYF. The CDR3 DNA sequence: TGCGCCAGCAGCCGGGAATACCAAGAGACCCAGTACTTC.

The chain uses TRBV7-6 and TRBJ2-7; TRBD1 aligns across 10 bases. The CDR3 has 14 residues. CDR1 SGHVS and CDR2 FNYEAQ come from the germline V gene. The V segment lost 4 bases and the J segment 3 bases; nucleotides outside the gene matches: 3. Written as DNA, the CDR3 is TGTGCCAGCAGCTCCGGGACAGGGGTCTACGAGCAGTACTTC. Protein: CASSSGTGVYEQYF.

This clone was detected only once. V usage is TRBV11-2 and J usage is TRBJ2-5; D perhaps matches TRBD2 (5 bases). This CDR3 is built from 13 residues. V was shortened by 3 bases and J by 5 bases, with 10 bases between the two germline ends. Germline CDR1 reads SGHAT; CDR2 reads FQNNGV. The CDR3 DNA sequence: TGTGCCAGCAGCTTCCCGACGGGGGAGACCCAGTACTTC. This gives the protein CASSFPTGETQYF.

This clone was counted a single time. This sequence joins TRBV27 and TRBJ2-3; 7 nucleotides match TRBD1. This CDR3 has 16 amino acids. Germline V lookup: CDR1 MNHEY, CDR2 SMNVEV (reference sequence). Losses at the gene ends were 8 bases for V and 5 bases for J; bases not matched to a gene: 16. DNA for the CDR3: TGTGCCAGCGGCATAAAATGGGACAGCTGGAAAGATACGCAGTATTTT. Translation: CASGIKWDSWKDTQYF.

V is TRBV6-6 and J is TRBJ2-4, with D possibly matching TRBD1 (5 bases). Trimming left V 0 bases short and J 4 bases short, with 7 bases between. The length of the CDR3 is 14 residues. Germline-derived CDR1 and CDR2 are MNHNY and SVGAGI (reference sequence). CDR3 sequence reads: CASSYSTVKNIQYF. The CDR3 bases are TGTGCCAGCAGTTACTCGACAGTGAAAAACATTCAGTACTTC.

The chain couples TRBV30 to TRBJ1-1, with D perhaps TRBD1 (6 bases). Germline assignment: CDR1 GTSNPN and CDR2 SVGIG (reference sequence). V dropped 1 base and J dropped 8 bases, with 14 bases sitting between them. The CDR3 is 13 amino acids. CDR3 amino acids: CAWSAGEASEAFF. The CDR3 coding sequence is TGTGCCTGGAGTGCAGGGGAAGCGTCCGAAGCTTTCTTT. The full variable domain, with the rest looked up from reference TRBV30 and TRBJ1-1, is SQTIHQWPATLVQPVGSPLSLECTVEGTSNPNLYWYRQAAGRGLQLLFYSVGIGQISSEVPQNLSASRPQDRQFILSSKKLLLSDSGFYLCAWSAGEASEAFFGQGTRLTVV.

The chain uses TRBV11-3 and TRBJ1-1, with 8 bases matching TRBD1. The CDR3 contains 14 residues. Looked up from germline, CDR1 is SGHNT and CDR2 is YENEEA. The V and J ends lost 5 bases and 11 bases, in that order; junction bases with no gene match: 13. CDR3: CASSAGQGPLWAFF. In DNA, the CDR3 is TGTGCCAGCAGCGCCGGACAGGGACCCCTTTGGGCTTTCTTT.

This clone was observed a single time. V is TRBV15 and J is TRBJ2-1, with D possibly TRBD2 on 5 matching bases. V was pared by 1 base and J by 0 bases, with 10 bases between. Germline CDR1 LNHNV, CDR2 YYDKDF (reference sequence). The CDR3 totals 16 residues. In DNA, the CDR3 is TGTGCCACCAGCAGAGGTGGCGAGGGCTCCTACAATGAGCAGTTCTTC. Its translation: CATSRGGEGSYNEQFF.

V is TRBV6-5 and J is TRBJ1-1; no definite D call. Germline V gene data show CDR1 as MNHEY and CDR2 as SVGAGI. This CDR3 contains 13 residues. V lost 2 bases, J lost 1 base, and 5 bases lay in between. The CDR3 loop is CASSYRWNTEAFF. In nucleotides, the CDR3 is TGTGCCAGCAGTTACCGGTGGAACACTGAAGCTTTCTTT.

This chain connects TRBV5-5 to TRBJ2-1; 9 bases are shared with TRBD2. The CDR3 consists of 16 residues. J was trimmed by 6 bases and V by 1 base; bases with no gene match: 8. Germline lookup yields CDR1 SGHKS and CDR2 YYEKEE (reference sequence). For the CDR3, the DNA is TGTGCCAGCAGCTTGCCTAGCGGGAACATCCCCAATGAGCAGTTCTTC. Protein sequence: CASSLPSGNIPNEQFF.

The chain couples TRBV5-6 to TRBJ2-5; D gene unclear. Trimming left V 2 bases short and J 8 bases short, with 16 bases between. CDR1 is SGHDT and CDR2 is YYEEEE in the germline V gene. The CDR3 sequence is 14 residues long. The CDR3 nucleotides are TGTGCCAGCAGCTTCTATGGGTCTAGTCCCACCCAGTACTTC. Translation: CASSFYGSSPTQYF.